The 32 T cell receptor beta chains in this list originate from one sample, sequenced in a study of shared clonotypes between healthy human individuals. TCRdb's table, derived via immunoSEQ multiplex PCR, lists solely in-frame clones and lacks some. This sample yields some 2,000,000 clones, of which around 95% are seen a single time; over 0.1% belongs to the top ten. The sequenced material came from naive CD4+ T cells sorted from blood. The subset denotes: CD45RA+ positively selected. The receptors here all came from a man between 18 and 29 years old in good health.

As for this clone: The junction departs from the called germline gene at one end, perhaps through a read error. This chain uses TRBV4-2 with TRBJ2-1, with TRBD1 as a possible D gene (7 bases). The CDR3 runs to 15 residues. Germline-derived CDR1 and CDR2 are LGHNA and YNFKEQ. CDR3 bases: TGTGCCAACAGGGGAGCCGGGAGTAGGTACAGTGAGCAGTTCTTC. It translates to CANRGAGSRYSEQFF.

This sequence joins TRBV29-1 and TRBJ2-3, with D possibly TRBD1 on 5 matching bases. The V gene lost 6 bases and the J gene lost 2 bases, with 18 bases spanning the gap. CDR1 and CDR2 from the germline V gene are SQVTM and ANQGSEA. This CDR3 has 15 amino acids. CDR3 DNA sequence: TGCAGCGTCGGTCACAGGTTGTTACCCACAGATACGCAGTATTTT. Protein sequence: CSVGHRLLPTDTQYF.

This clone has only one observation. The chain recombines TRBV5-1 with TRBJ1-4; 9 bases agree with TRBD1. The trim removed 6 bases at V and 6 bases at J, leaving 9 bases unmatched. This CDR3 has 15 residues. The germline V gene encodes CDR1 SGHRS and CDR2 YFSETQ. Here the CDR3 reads CASTRGTGSYEKLFF. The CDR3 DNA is TGCGCCAGCACCCGGGGGACAGGGAGCTATGAAAAACTGTTTTTT.

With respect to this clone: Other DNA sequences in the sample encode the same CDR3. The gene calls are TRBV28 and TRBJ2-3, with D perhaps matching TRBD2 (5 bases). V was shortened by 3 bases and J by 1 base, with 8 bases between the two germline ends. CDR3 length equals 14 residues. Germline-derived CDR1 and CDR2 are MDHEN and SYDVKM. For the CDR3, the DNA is TGTGCCAGCAGTTTGGGAGCGGGCACAGATACGCAGTATTTT. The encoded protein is CASSLGAGTDTQYF.

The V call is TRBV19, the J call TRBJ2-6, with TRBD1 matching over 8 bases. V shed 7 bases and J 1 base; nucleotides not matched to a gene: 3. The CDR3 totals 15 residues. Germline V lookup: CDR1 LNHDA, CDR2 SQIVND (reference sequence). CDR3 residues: CASKDRVSGANVLTF. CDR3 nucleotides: TGTGCCAGTAAGGACAGGGTTTCTGGGGCCAACGTCCTGACTTTC.

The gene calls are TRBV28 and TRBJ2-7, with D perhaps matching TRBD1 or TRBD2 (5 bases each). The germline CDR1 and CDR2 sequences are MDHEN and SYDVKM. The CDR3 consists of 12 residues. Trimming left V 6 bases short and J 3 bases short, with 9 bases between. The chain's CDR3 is CASRGRVYEQYF. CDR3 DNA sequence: TGTGCCAGCAGGGGACGGGTCTACGAGCAGTACTTC. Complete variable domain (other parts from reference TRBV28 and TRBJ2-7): DVKVTQSSRYLVKRTGEKVFLECVQDMDHENMFWYRQDPGLGLRLIYFSYDVKMKEKGDIPEGYSVSREKKERFSLILESASTNQTSMYLCASRGRVYEQYFGPGTRLTVT.

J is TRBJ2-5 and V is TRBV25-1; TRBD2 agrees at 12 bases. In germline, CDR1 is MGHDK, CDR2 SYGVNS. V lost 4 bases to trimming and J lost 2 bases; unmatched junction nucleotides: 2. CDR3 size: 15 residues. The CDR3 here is CASSVGTSGQETQYF. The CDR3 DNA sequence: TGTGCCAGCAGTGTCGGGACTAGCGGGCAAGAGACCCAGTACTTC.

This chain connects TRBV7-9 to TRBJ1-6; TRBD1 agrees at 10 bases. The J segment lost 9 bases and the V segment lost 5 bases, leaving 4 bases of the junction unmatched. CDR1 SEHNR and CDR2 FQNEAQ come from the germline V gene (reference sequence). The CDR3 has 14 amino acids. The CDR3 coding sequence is TGTGCCAGCAGCGGACAGGGGGGTAGTTCACCCCTCCACTTT. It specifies CASSGQGGSSPLHF.

The CDR3 loop is CASSQLPGTSGPPGELFF. The DNA for the CDR3 is TGTGCCAGCAGCCAACTGCCGGGGACTAGCGGGCCGCCCGGGGAGCTGTTTTTT. V and J are TRBV7-9 and TRBJ2-2; 12 bases map to TRBD2. The germline V gene encodes CDR1 SEHNR and CDR2 FQNEAQ (reference sequence). V was clipped by 5 bases and J by 6 bases; unmatched bases: 13. The CDR3 is 18 amino acids.

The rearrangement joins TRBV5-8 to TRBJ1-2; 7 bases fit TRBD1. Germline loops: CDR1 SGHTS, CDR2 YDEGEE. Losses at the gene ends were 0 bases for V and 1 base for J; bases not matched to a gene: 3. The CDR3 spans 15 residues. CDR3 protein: CASSLADRDNYGYTF. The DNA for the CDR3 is TGTGCCAGCAGCTTGGCCGACAGGGATAACTATGGCTACACCTTC.

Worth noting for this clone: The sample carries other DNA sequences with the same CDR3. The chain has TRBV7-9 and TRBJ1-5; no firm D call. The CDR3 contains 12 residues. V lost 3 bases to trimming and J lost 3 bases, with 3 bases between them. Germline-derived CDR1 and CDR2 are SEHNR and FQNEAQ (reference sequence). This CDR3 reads CASSFTNQPQHF. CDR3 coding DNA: TGTGCCAGCAGCTTCACCAATCAGCCCCAGCATTTT.

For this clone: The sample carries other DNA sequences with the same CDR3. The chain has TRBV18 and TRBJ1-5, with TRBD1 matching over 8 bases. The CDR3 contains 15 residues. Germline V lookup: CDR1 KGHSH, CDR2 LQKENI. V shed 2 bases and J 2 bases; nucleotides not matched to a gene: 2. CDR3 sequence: CASSPETGGNQPQHF. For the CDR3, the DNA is TGTGCCAGCTCACCAGAGACAGGGGGCAATCAGCCCCAGCATTTT.

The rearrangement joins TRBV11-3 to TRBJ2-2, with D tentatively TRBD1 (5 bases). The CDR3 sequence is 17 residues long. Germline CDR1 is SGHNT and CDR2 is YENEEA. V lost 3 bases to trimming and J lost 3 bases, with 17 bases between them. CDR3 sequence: CASSFGHQGLDTGELFF. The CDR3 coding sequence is TGTGCCAGCAGCTTCGGCCATCAGGGATTGGACACCGGGGAGCTGTTTTTT.

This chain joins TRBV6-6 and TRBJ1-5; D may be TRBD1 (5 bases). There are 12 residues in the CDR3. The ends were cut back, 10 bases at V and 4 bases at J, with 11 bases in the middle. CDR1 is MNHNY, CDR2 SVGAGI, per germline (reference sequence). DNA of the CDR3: TGTGCCACCCGCGGGGGGAATCAGCCCCAGCATTTT. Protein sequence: CATRGGNQPQHF.

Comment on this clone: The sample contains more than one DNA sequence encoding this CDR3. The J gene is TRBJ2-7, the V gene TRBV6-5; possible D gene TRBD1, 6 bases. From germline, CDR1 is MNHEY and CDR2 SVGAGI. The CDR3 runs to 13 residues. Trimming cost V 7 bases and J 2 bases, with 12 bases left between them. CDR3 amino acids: CASTRGTPYEQYF. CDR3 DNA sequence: TGTGCCAGCACTAGGGGGACGCCCTACGAGCAGTACTTC.

The CDR3 sequence: CASSSSGMGFGETQYF. CDR3 sequence (DNA): TGTGCCAGCAGCTCGTCGGGGATGGGGTTCGGAGAGACCCAGTACTTC. This chain links TRBV7-9 with TRBJ2-5, with D perhaps TRBD2 (5 bases). The V end lost 4 bases, the J end lost 4 bases, and 19 bases lay between the germline ends. This CDR3 is built from 16 residues. The germline gives CDR1 SEHNR, CDR2 FQNEAQ (reference sequence).

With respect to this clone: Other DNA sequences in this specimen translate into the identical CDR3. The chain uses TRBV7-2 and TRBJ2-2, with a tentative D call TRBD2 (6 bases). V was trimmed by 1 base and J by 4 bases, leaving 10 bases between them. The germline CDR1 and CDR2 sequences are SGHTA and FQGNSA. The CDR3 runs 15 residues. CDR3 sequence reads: CASSLVSGVTGELFF. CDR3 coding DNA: TGTGCCAGCAGCTTAGTTAGCGGAGTCACCGGGGAGCTGTTTTTT.

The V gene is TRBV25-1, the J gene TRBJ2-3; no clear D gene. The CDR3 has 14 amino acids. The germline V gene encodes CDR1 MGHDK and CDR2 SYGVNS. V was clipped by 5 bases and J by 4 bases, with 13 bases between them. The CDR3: CASSILSGADTQYF. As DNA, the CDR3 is TGTGCCAGCAGTATCCTCTCAGGAGCAGATACGCAGTATTTT.

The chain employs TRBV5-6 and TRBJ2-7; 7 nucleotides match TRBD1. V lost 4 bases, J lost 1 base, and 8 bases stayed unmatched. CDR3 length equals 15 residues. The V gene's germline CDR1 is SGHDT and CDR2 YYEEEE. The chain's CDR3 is CASSPLQDRSYEQYF. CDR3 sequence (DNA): TGTGCCAGCAGCCCTCTCCAGGACAGGTCCTACGAGCAGTACTTC.

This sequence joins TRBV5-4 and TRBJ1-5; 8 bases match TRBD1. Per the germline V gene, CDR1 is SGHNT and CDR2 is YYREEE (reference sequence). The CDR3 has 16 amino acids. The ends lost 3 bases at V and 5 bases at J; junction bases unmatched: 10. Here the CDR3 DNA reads TGTGCCAGCAGCTCTACCGGACAGGGAGCTGATCAGCCCCAGCATTTT. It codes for CASSSTGQGADQPQHF.

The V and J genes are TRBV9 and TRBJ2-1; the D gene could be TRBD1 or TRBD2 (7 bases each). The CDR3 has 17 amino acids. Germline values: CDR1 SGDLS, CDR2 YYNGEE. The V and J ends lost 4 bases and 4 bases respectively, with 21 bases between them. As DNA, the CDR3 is TGTGCCAGCAGCTCCCGGGAGGAACAGGGGAAGTACAATGAGCAGTTCTTC. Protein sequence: CASSSREEQGKYNEQFF.

The CDR3 nucleotides read TGTGCCAGCGGGAATTCCTATGGCTACACCTTC. Encoded protein: CASGNSYGYTF. V is TRBV10-3 and J is TRBJ1-2; D gene uncertain. The CDR3 is made up of 11 amino acids. The V end lost 10 bases, the J end lost 4 bases, and 10 bases lay between the germline ends. In germline, CDR1 is ENHRY, CDR2 SYGVKD.

The CDR3 loop is CASSKRTDRTGDFGNTIYF. The CDR3 coding sequence is TGTGCCAGCAGCAAAAGGACAGATAGGACAGGGGATTTTGGAAACACCATATATTTT. V usage is TRBV21-1 and J usage is TRBJ1-3; TRBD1 was called by the table and not checked on the DNA. TRBV21-1 is reported as a pseudogene. CDR3 length: 19 amino acids.

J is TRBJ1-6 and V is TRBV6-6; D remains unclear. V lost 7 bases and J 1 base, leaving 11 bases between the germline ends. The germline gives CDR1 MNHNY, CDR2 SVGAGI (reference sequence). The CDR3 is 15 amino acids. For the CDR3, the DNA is TGTGCCAGCACCTCAGCGCGGTCCTATAATTCACCCCTCCACTTT. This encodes CASTSARSYNSPLHF.

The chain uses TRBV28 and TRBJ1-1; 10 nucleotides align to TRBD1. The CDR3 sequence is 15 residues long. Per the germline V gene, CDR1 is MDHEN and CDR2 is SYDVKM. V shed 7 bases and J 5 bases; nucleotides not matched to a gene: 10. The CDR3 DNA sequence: TGTGCCAGCATCCTCGGGGGGACAGGGGTTACTGAAGCTTTCTTT. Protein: CASILGGTGVTEAFF.

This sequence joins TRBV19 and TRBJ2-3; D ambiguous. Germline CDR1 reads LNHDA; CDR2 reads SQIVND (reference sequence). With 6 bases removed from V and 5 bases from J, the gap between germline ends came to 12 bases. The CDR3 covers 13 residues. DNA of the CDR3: TGTGCCAGTAGCCCGCGACGGGTAGATACGCAGTATTTT. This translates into CASSPRRVDTQYF.

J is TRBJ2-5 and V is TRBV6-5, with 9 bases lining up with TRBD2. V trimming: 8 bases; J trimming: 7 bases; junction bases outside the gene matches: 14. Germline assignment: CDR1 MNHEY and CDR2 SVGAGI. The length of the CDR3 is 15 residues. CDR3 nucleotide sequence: TGTGCCAGCGGGATCCGGGTAGCGGGAGTGGGGACCCAGTACTTC. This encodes CASGIRVAGVGTQYF.

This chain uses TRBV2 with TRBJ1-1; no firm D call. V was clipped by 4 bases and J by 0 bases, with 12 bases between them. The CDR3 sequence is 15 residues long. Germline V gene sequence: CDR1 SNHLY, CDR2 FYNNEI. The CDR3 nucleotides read TGTGCCAGCAGTGTTGAAACAGTACTGAACACTGAAGCTTTCTTT. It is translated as CASSVETVLNTEAFF.

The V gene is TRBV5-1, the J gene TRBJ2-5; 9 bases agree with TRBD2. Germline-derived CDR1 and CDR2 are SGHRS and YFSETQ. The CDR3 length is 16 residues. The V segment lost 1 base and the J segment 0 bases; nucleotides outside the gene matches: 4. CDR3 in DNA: TGCGCCAGCAGCTTGTACCTAGCGGGAAACCAAGAGACCCAGTACTTC. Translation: CASSLYLAGNQETQYF. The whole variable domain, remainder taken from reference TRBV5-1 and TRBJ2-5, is KAGVTQTPRYLIKTRGQQVTLSCSPISGHRSVSWYQQTPGQGLQFLFEYFSETQRNKGNFPGRFSGRQFSNSRSEMNVSTLELGDSALYLCASSLYLAGNQETQYFGPGTRLLVL.

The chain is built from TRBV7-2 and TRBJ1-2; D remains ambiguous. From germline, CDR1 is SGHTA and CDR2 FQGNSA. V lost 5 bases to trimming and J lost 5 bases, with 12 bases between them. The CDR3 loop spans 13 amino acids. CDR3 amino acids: CASSHGPQYGYTF. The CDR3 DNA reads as TGTGCCAGCAGCCACGGACCGCAATATGGCTACACCTTC. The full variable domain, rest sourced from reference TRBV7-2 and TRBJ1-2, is GAGVSQSPSNKVTEKGKDVELRCDPISGHTALYWYRQSLGQGLEFLIYFQGNSAPDKSGLPSDRFSAERTGGSVSTLTIQRTQQEDSAVYLCASSHGPQYGYTFGSGTRLTVV.

CDR3 bases: TGTGCCTGGAGGGGACAGGGTCCTAATTCACCCCTCCACTTT. It yields the protein CAWRGQGPNSPLHF. The V call is TRBV30, the J call TRBJ1-6; the match to TRBD1 covers 9 bases. The germline V gene has CDR1 GTSNPN and CDR2 SVGIG (reference sequence). CDR3 length: 14 residues. Trimming removed 3 bases from V and 6 bases from J; junction bases left unmatched: 3.

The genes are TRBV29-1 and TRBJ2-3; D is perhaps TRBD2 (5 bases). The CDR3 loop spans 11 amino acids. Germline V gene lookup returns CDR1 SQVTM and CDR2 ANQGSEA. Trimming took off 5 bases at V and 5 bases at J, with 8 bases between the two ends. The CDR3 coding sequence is TGCAGCGTTAACCGGGGAGATACGCAGTATTTT. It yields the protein CSVNRGDTQYF.